This TCR beta chain was captured by sequencing in a study of T cells after posttransplantation cyclophosphamide. Overall study findings and caveats: Later post-transplant blood repertoires were often dominated by donor CD8+ memory clones. After PTCy, TRB diversity resembled that of CNI/methotrexate controls. TRB overlap between skin or GI tissue T cells and blood was limited.

CDR1 SNHLY and CDR2 FYNNEI come from the germline V gene. The CDR3 extends over 12 amino acids. V lost 7 bases and J lost 3, with 10 bases in between. Clones were read by immunoSEQ multiplex PCR, and TCRdb kept only the in-frame ones, dropping some. This sample yields around 2,600 clones, of which about 67% are seen a single time; about a quarter belongs to the top ten. Busulfan-fludarabine conditioning, marrow transplant, and cyclophosphamide on days +3 and +4 were administered. By proportion, this clone is large. Its antigen is not known. The TCR sequence derives from a female patient aged 45 to 65 who received an allogeneic stem cell transplant from a related donor, was CMV-positive, and had no GVHD. Some T cells may have come from the graft donor. The rearrangement joins TRBV2 to TRBJ2-7; TRBD1 might be the D (6 bases). The sample here was PBMCs, taken 30 days after allogeneic stem cell transplant with posttransplant cyclophosphamide. CDR3: CASNWDNYEQYF. CDR3 coding DNA: TGTGCCAGCAATTGGGACAACTACGAGCAGTACTTC.